The T cell receptor (beta chain) under discussion was sequenced for a study of metastatic and nonmetastatic thyroid tumors. This clone has a count of ten or more. Thyroid surgery was preceded by no treatment in any patient. The length of the CDR3 is 14 residues. Germline lookup yields CDR1 MNHNS and CDR2 SASEGT. V was shortened by 5 bases and J by 2 bases, with 10 bases between the two germline ends. In the authors' workflow: CDR3 differences across clinicopathological groups were used to build a distant-metastasis classifier for papillary thyroid cancer. TCRdb reprocessed the PCR reads using MiXCR. These V and J calls derive from TCRdb rather than the authors' analysis. The data show more than 85,000 clones, with roughly 8.6% seen just once and around 8.5% held by the top ten.

The sequencing input was blood. This chain connects TRBV6-1 to TRBJ1-3, with D unclear. This TCR was recovered from a female donor with papillary thyroid cancer or a benign thyroid nodule (not recorded which). Some clones in this sample may be carry-over from other donors' samples. The CDR3 bases are TGTGCCAGCAGTCCTCATGAAGCTGGAAACACCATATATTTT. Amino acids: CASSPHEAGNTIYF.